The 2 T cell receptor beta chains in this list originate from one sample, sequenced in a study of CD8 T cells in ankylosing spondylitis. Points from the study as a whole: Roughly 8 highly homologous variants formed a TCR beta motif that appeared characteristic of ankylosing spondylitis blood.

Using its own MiXCR run on the 5' RACE reads, TCRdb lists one record per CDR3 protein. The sample has more than 600,000 distinct CDR3 sequences, under 20% seen once. No cognate antigen is known for these TCRs. Sequencing was performed on blood, either unsorted or a sorted T cell fraction (not recorded which). The receptors stem from a male donor with ankylosing spondylitis.

The rearrangement joins TRBV11-3 to TRBJ1-1, with D possibly being TRBD1 (6 bases). CDR3 size: 16 residues. The V gene lost 1 base and the J gene lost 0 bases, with 12 bases spanning the gap. Germline V gene sequence: CDR1 SGHNT, CDR2 YENEEA. The CDR3 here is CASSLGGGRMNTEAFF. Written as DNA, the CDR3 is TGTGCCAGCAGCTTAGGTGGGGGGCGAATGAACACTGAAGCTTTCTTT. Based on the CDR3 plus reference TRBV11-3 and TRBJ1-1, the full variable domain is EAGVVQSPRYKIIEKKQPVAFWCNPISGHNTLYWYLQNLGQGPELLIRYENEEAVDDSQLPKDRFSAERLKGVDSTLKIQPAELGDSAVYLCASSLGGGRMNTEAFFGQGTRLTVV.

There are a few counts of this clonotype. The chain joins TRBV6-2 or TRBV6-3 to TRBJ2-4; maybe TRBD2 (6 bases). V was trimmed by 10 bases and J by 0 bases, leaving 16 bases between them. The CDR3 spans 15 residues. CDR1 and CDR2 from the germline V gene are MNHEY and SVGEGT. CDR3 DNA: TGTGCCACCTGGGGGTCGCGGGAAGCCAAAAACATTCAGTACTTC. It specifies CATWGSREAKNIQYF.